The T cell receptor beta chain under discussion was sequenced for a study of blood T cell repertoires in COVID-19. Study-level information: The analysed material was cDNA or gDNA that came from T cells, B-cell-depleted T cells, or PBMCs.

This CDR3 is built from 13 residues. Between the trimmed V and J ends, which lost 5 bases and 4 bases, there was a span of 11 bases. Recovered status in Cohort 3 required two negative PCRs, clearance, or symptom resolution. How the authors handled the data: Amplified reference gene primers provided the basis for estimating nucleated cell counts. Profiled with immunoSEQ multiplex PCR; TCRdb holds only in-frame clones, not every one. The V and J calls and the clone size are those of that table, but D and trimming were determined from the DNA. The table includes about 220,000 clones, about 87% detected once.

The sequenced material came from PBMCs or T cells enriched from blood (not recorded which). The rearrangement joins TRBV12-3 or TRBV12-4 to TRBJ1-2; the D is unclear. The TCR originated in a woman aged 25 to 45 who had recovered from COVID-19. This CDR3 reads CASSSAAGYGYTF. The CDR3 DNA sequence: TGTGCCAGCAGTAGCGCGGCGGGCTATGGCTACACCTTC.